These 25 T cell receptor beta chains were all obtained from the same sample, sequenced in a study of blood T cell repertoires in COVID-19. Only in-frame clones appear in the TCRdb table, and some are missing; sequencing was by immunoSEQ multiplex PCR. The table records 200,000 to 250,000 clones, roughly 82% of them present only once. Specimen: peripheral blood. The receptors originated from a woman in her 70s with acute or convalescent COVID-19.

The chain uses TRBV19 and TRBJ1-6; unclear D gene. Trimming took off 4 bases at V and 11 bases at J, with 15 bases between the two ends. This CDR3 is built from 14 residues. Germline CDR1 reads LNHDA; CDR2 reads SQIVND (reference sequence). CDR3 amino acids: CASSTRDPFTPLHF. The CDR3 nucleotides read TGTGCCAGTAGTACCCGGGATCCTTTTACACCCCTCCACTTT.

This clone was seen only once. The chain couples TRBV9 to TRBJ1-1; 8 nucleotides align to TRBD1. The CDR3 has 14 amino acids. Germline CDR1 SGDLS, CDR2 YYNGEE. V shed 3 bases, J shed 1 base, and the junction held 2 bases outside the gene matches. CDR3 bases: TGTGCCAGCAGCGCAGGACAGGGGAACACTGAAGCTTTCTTT. As protein: CASSAGQGNTEAFF.

The chain uses TRBV19 and TRBJ1-5, with a tentative D call TRBD1 (5 bases). Deletions cut 8 bases from V and 6 bases from J, with 20 bases between. This CDR3 is built from 15 residues. Germline V gene data show CDR1 as LNHDA and CDR2 as SQIVND (reference sequence). As DNA, the CDR3 is TGTGCCAGTCAGTGGGTCCAGGGAGGAGCTCAGCCCCAGCATTTT. Amino acids: CASQWVQGGAQPQHF.

The chain carries TRBV19 and TRBJ1-1; 9 bases align to TRBD1. The V and J ends lost 6 bases and 7 bases, in that order; junction bases with no gene match: 9. There are 14 residues in the CDR3. Germline loops: CDR1 LNHDA, CDR2 SQIVND (reference sequence). This CDR3 reads CASSQGQGLGEAFF. CDR3 in DNA: TGTGCCAGTAGCCAGGGACAGGGTCTTGGTGAAGCTTTCTTT.

Only one count was recorded for this clone. V gene TRBV10-3 combines with J gene TRBJ1-5; D call uncertain. Germline V lookup: CDR1 ENHRY, CDR2 SYGVKD. The CDR3 length is 13 residues. Trimming removed 2 bases at V and 1 base at J, with 3 bases between. CDR3 protein: CAISEESNQPQHF. DNA for the CDR3: TGTGCCATCAGTGAGGAGAGCAATCAGCCCCAGCATTTT.

The rearrangement links TRBV27 to TRBJ1-2; D is perhaps TRBD1 (6 bases). The CDR3 is made up of 16 amino acids. Deletions cut 2 bases from V and 1 base from J, with 14 bases between. CDR1 is MNHEY, CDR2 SMNVEV, per germline (reference sequence). The CDR3: CASSLGGQIGNYGYTF. CDR3 coding DNA: TGTGCCAGCAGTTTAGGGGGCCAGATCGGTAACTATGGCTACACCTTC.

This clone is a singleton in its sample. The genes are TRBV4-2 and TRBJ2-2; the D gene is possibly TRBD2 (6 bases). The CDR3 loop spans 18 amino acids. Trimming removed 3 bases at V and 2 bases at J, with 19 bases between. Germline V gene sequence: CDR1 LGHNA, CDR2 YNFKEQ. The CDR3 sequence: CASSQTGKDYLNTGELFF. CDR3 coding DNA: TGTGCCAGCAGCCAGACCGGAAAGGACTACTTAAACACCGGGGAGCTGTTTTTT.

The CDR3 coding sequence is TGTGCCAGCAGCCAAGTAGGGACAGGGGATAATAATTCACCCCTCCACTTT. As protein: CASSQVGTGDNNSPLHF. The chain employs TRBV4-2 and TRBJ1-6; 10 bases align to TRBD1. V shed 1 base and J 5 bases; nucleotides not matched to a gene: 5. The CDR3 runs 17 residues. Germline lookup yields CDR1 LGHNA and CDR2 YNFKEQ.

The chain recombines TRBV4-1 with TRBJ1-2; maybe TRBD1 (6 bases). Germline CDR1 is MGHRA and CDR2 is YSYEKL. Trimming stripped 3 bases from V and 5 bases from J, with 19 bases between. This CDR3 spans 16 amino acids. CDR3 nucleotide sequence: TGCGCCAGCAGCCAGCCTTCCGGGGGGCGCCAGTATGGCTACACCTTC. Protein product: CASSQPSGGRQYGYTF.

V and J are TRBV6-5 and TRBJ1-1; 11 bases align to TRBD1. The CDR3 extends over 13 amino acids. The germline V gene has CDR1 MNHEY and CDR2 SVGAGI. V was pared by 6 bases and J by 5 bases, with 2 bases of the junction left unmatched. The CDR3 region has the DNA TGTGCCAGCAGGGACAGGGGGCGAACTGAAGCTTTCTTT. Residues: CASRDRGRTEAFF.

This clone was recorded a few times. The rearrangement links TRBV19 to TRBJ1-2; D uncertain. The V gene lost 5 bases and the J gene lost 8 bases, with 9 bases spanning the gap. Germline-derived CDR1 and CDR2 are LNHDA and SQIVND (reference sequence). The CDR3 consists of 11 residues. The CDR3, as DNA: TGTGCCAGTAGTTCAATGGGCGGCTACACCTTC. As protein: CASSSMGGYTF.

The chain couples TRBV29-1 to TRBJ1-4, with 10 bases aligning to TRBD1. The germline CDR1 and CDR2 sequences are SQVTM and ANQGSEA. The junction had 6 bases not matched to a gene; V was cut back by 7 bases and J by 4 bases. The CDR3 has 14 residues. As DNA, the CDR3 is TGCAGCGCAGGGACAGGGGTCAATAATGAAAAACTGTTTTTT. It specifies CSAGTGVNNEKLFF.

J is TRBJ1-5 and V is TRBV19; D might be TRBD1 (6 bases). The CDR3 covers 15 residues. The V end lost 2 bases, the J end lost 1 base, and 9 bases lay between the germline ends. Germline CDR1 and CDR2: LNHDA and SQIVND (reference sequence). CDR3 nucleotides: TGTGCCAGTAGTATACAGGGGATAAGCAATCAGCCCCAGCATTTT. It encodes CASSIQGISNQPQHF.

The chain combines TRBV6-5 with TRBJ1-5; the D is unclear. Trimming stripped 6 bases from V and 4 bases from J, with 10 bases between. CDR1 is MNHEY and CDR2 is SVGAGI in the germline V gene. The CDR3 is 13 amino acids. The CDR3 nucleotides are TGTGCCAGCAGATTACAGCTTAATCAGCCCCAGCATTTT. As protein: CASRLQLNQPQHF.

The V and J genes are TRBV4-3 and TRBJ1-2, with 11 positions matching TRBD1. The CDR3 extends over 14 amino acids. The germline CDR1 and CDR2 sequences are LGHNA and YSLEER. The junction had 2 bases not matched to a gene; V was cut back by 2 bases and J by 6 bases. This CDR3 reads CASSQLGQGDGYTF. The DNA for the CDR3 is TGCGCCAGCAGCCAACTGGGACAGGGGGATGGCTACACCTTC.

The V call is TRBV5-1, the J call TRBJ2-1, with 10 positions matching TRBD2. Germline CDR1 is SGHRS and CDR2 is YFSETQ. The CDR3 covers 15 residues. V trimming: 3 bases; J trimming: 6 bases; junction bases outside the gene matches: 6. In nucleotides, the CDR3 is TGCGCCAGCAGCTCCCAAGCGGGGGGGCTCAATGAGCAGTTCTTC. This sequence encodes CASSSQAGGLNEQFF. The whole variable domain, remainder taken from reference TRBV5-1 and TRBJ2-1, is KAGVTQTPRYLIKTRGQQVTLSCSPISGHRSVSWYQQTPGQGLQFLFEYFSETQRNKGNFPGRFSGRQFSNSRSEMNVSTLELGDSALYLCASSSQAGGLNEQFFGPGTRLTVL.

The chain couples TRBV7-9 to TRBJ2-3; TRBD1 is a possible D gene (5 bases). With 3 bases removed from V and 2 bases from J, the gap between germline ends came to 15 bases. The CDR3 spans 16 residues. Germline-derived CDR1 and CDR2 are SEHNR and FQNEAQ (reference sequence). As DNA, the CDR3 is TGTGCCAGCAGCTTGATGGGGCGTGGAAACACAGATACGCAGTATTTT. Amino acids: CASSLMGRGNTDTQYF.

V and J are TRBV10-2 and TRBJ1-6; D remains ambiguous. The V gene lost 7 bases and the J gene lost 6 bases, with 19 bases spanning the gap. This CDR3 contains 16 residues. CDR1 WSHSY and CDR2 SAAADI come from the germline V gene. The chain's CDR3 is CASTNHDTRSNSPLHF. CDR3 sequence (DNA): TGCGCCAGCACCAACCACGACACCCGCTCTAATTCACCCCTCCACTTT.

On this clone: The junction differs from germline at one of its ends, possibly a read error. The rearrangement links TRBV7-7 to TRBJ2-2; 7 bases are shared with TRBD1. The germline CDR1 and CDR2 sequences are SSHAT and FNYEAQ (reference sequence). The length of the CDR3 is 15 residues. The CDR3 is CASSFDRVGTGELFF. The CDR3, as DNA: TGTGCTAGCAGCTTTGACAGGGTCGGCACCGGGGAGCTGTTTTTT.

V and J are TRBV4-2 and TRBJ1-6, with D hard to call. This CDR3 region has 13 residues. Trimming pared 5 bases from V and 10 bases from J, leaving 12 bases between. Germline CDR1 LGHNA, CDR2 YNFKEQ. CDR3 coding DNA: TGTGCCAGCAGCTCACGCGGCGTATCACCCCTCCACTTT. This translates into CASSSRGVSPLHF.

The chain employs TRBV19 and TRBJ1-1, with 7 bases identical to TRBD1. The CDR3 contains 15 residues. Germline V gene sequence: CDR1 LNHDA, CDR2 SQIVND (reference sequence). J gave up 0 bases and V 4 bases, and 5 bases lay outside the gene matches. CDR3 protein: CASSTAGQMNTEAFF. CDR3 DNA: TGTGCCAGTAGTACTGCGGGACAGATGAACACTGAAGCTTTCTTT. Supplemented by reference TRBV19 and TRBJ1-1, the full variable domain reads DGGITQSPKYLFRKEGQNVTLSCEQNLNHDAMYWYRQDPGQGLRLIYYSQIVNDFQKGDIAEGYSVSREKKESFPLTVTSAQKNPTAFYLCASSTAGQMNTEAFFGQGTRLTVV.

The rearrangement links TRBV24-1 to TRBJ2-1, with D possibly TRBD2 on 5 matching bases. Germline V CDR1 and CDR2: KGHDR, SFDVKD. The CDR3 runs to 17 residues. V lost 3 bases, J lost 5 bases, and 19 bases lay in between. CDR3 sequence (DNA): TGTGCCACCAGTGATCCCTCGCGGGTCGGTGGGGACAATGAGCAGTTCTTC. The encoded protein is CATSDPSRVGGDNEQFF.

This clone showed up many times. This chain links TRBV18 with TRBJ2-5; possible D gene TRBD1, 5 bases. CDR1 and CDR2 (germline): KGHSH, LQKENI. The V and J ends lost 2 bases and 5 bases respectively, with 12 bases between them. The CDR3 totals 14 residues. The CDR3 DNA follows: TGTGCCAGCTCACCAAAGGGGCAGGGCGAGACCCAGTACTTC. Translation gives CASSPKGQGETQYF. Full variable domain (remainder filled in from reference TRBV18 and TRBJ2-5): NAGVMQNPRHLVRRRGQEARLRCSPMKGHSHVYWYRQLPEEGLKFMVYLQKENIIDESGMPKERFSAEFPKEGPSILRIQQVVRGDSAAYFCASSPKGQGETQYFGPGTRLLVL.

The chain employs TRBV27 and TRBJ2-7; no clear D. The V gene's germline CDR1 is MNHEY and CDR2 SMNVEV (reference sequence). The V end was cut by 2 bases, the J end by 3 bases, with 8 bases between. The CDR3 spans 13 residues. The CDR3 nucleotides read TGTGCCAGCAGTTTAGGAGAGGACTACGAGCAGTACTTC. It translates to CASSLGEDYEQYF.

CDR3 sequence (DNA): TGTGCCAGCTCACCACCGTACAGGGGCACTGAAGCTTTCTTT. It is translated as CASSPPYRGTEAFF. The J gene is TRBJ1-1, the V gene TRBV18; 7 bases are shared with TRBD1. CDR1 is KGHSH and CDR2 is LQKENI in the germline V gene. The CDR3 totals 14 residues. Germline trimming cut 0 bases from V and 4 bases from J; bases unmatched to any gene: 2.